This T cell receptor beta chain was identified during a study of blood T cell repertoires in COVID-19. Study-level information: Collection of acute and convalescent COVID-19 samples took place in the United States, Italy and Spain. T cells, B-cell-depleted T cells, or PBMCs supplied cDNA or gDNA.

Methods used by the authors: The authors estimated nucleated cell counts from reference gene primer amplification. Produced via immunoSEQ multiplex PCR; TCRdb's table is partial and in-frame only. From that table come the V and J calls and clone size; the DNA was used to work out D and trimming. The table records roughly 100,000 clones, about 90% of them present only once. V lost 5 bases and J lost 0, with 11 bases in between. CDR3 length equals 15 residues. Germline CDR1 MNHNY, CDR2 SVGAGI (reference sequence). Sequencing was performed on peripheral blood. The rearrangement joins TRBV6-6 to TRBJ1-3; D perhaps matches TRBD1 (5 bases). This clonotype was sampled from a man aged 18 to 29 with acute or convalescent COVID-19. In DNA form, the CDR3 reads TGTGCCAGCAGTCGAGACAGAAGCTCTGGAAACACCATATATTTT. Translation: CASSRDRSSGNTIYF.